This T cell receptor beta chain emerged from a study of blood T cell repertoires in COVID-19. Background on the study: The cDNA or gDNA used as material had been derived from T cells, B-cell-depleted T cells, or PBMCs.

CDR3 length: 14 residues. Deletions cut 2 bases from V and 4 bases from J, with 11 bases between. Germline V gene data show CDR1 as LGHDT and CDR2 as YNNKEL (reference sequence). In the authors' workflow: It was from reference gene primer amplification that nucleated cell counts were estimated. Data came from immunoSEQ multiplex PCR; TCRdb stores just in-frame clones and leaves some out. V and J calls plus clone size are reproduced from that table; the DNA served to infer D and trimming. In the table there are approximately 300,000 clones, approximately 90% of which are singletons. Patients of the Seattle cohort, enrolled during active infection, were followed longitudinally.

The sample was peripheral blood. The TCR originated in a woman aged 50 to 65 with COVID-19, enrolled during active disease. This chain connects TRBV3-1 (or the pseudogene TRBV3-2) to TRBJ1-2; possible D gene TRBD1, 6 bases. The CDR3 here is CASSQRTVSYGYTF. CDR3 sequence (DNA): TGTGCCAGCAGCCAACGGACAGTCTCCTATGGCTACACCTTC.